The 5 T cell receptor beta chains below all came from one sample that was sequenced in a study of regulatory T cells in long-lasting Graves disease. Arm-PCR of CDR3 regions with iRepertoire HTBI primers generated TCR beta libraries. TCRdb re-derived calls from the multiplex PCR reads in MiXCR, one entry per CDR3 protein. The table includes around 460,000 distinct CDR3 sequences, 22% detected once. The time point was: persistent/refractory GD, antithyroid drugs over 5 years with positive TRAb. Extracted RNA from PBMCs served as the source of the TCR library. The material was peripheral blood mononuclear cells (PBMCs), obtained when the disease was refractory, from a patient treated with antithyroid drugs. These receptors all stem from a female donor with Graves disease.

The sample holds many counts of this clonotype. The CDR3: CASRGFPSYEQYF. CDR3 DNA: TGTGCCAGCAGGGGCTTCCCTTCCTACGAGCAGTACTTC. This chain links TRBV28 with TRBJ2-7; D call uncertain. The length of the CDR3 is 13 residues. The germline V gene has CDR1 MDHEN and CDR2 SYDVKM. V shed 6 bases and J shed 1 base, with 10 bases lying between them.

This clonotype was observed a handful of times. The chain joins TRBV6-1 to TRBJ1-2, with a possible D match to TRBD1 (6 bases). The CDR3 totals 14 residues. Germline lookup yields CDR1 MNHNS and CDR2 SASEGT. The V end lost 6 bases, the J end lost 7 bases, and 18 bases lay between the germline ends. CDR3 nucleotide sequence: TGTGCCAGCAGCCCCTTGGGGGGGGGCTCTGGCTACACCTTC. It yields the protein CASSPLGGGSGYTF.

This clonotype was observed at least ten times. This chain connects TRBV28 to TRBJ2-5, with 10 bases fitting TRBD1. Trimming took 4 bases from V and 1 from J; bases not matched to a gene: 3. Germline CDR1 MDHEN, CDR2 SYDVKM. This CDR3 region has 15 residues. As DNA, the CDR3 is TGTGCCAGCAGTTCGGACAGGGGGTTCCAAGAGACCCAGTACTTC. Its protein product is CASSSDRGFQETQYF.

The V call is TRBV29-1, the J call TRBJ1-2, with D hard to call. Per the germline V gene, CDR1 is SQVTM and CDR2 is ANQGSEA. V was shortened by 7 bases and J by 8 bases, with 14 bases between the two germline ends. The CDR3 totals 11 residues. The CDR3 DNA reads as TGCAGCGGGGGTTTTCGAGAGGGCTACACCTTC. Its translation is CSGGFREGYTF.

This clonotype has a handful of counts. CDR3 sequence (DNA): TGCAGTGCTAGAGGCCGGGACAGGGGCCACGAGCAGTACTTC. Amino acids: CSARGRDRGHEQYF. The chain uses TRBV20-1 and TRBJ2-7; the match to TRBD1 covers 10 bases. The CDR3 contains 14 residues. V lost 1 base to trimming and J lost 5 bases; unmatched junction nucleotides: 5. Germline loops: CDR1 DFQATT, CDR2 SNEGSKA (reference sequence).